This TCR beta chain was documented in a study of T-cell memory formation after mild COVID-19. Study background: Clusters of TCRs were largely donor specific.

Amplification by 5'RACE using constant-segment primers produced TCR alpha and TCR beta cDNA libraries that carried sample barcodes and UMIs. Each CDR3 protein is one row after TCRdb ran MiXCR on the 5' RACE reads. Among approximately 410,000 distinct CDR3 sequences, about a quarter were seen once, and the ten largest hold under 15%. A few counts support this clonotype. In germline, CDR1 is LGHNA, CDR2 YSLEER. CDR3 length equals 16 residues. The V gene lost 0 bases and the J gene lost 2 bases, with 11 bases spanning the gap. This receptor was taken from an adult woman who had mild COVID-19 (a few samples of this study predate the infection). Cell type and time point are not known. The genes are TRBV4-3 and TRBJ2-1, with D possibly matching TRBD1 (6 bases). The sequencing sample was made of PBMCs or a T cell subset sorted from them (not recorded which). The chain's CDR3 is CASSQERTAAYNEQFF. CDR3 DNA sequence: TGCGCCAGCAGCCAAGAACGGACAGCCGCCTACAATGAGCAGTTCTTC.